This T cell receptor (beta chain) came from a study of post-analysis software for immune sequencing data. The overall study: Some patients lacked subtype; others had relapsing-remitting, secondary progressive or progressive-relapsing disease. Study-level points and caveats: Patients carried roughly 5 TRBV segments more frequently than controls did, and TRBV5-6, TRBV5-1 and TRBV20-1 were among them. People with multiple sclerosis had a significantly lower normalized Chao1 diversity than controls did. Under the F measure, samples that were prepared in one batch clustered strongly together.

Presence of unique molecular identifiers characterized the TCR beta cDNA libraries. Some 500,000 cDNA molecules were recovered from an input of roughly 0.85 to 10 million T cells. One entry per CDR3 protein, called by TCRdb with MiXCR from the PCR reads. The sample holds approximately 660,000 distinct CDR3 sequences; 55% to 70% are singletons and the top ten take around 11%. This clonotype was detected only once. Its antigen is unidentified. Germline CDR1 MNHEY, CDR2 SVGAGI. This CDR3 contains 16 residues. The chain joins TRBV6-5 to TRBJ2-5; 7 bases line up with TRBD1. The J call may be incorrect, as the DNA end agrees better with TRBJ2-7. This receptor was identified in a girl aged 2-15 years with multiple sclerosis. The sequencing sample was made of blood. The CDR3 spells CASSYSDRESVYEQYF. The CDR3 coding sequence is TGTGCCAGCAGTTACTCCGACAGGGAGTCAGTCTACGAGCAGTACTTC.